Each of the 26 T cell receptor beta chains below was sequenced from the same sample in a study of blood T cells in healthy people across ages. With a J-beta primer mix and a sample-barcoded 5' primer, a second PCR ran about 6 to 11 cycles. TCRdb used MiXCR to reprocess the 5' RACE reads, holding one entry per CDR3 protein. The data show roughly 680,000 distinct CDR3 sequences, around 21% seen once. The material sequenced was blood. These receptors originate from an older man in good health.

This chain connects TRBV6-2 or TRBV6-3 to TRBJ2-3, with a possible D match to TRBD2 (6 bases). Trimming shortened V by 5 bases and J by 7 bases, and 16 bases separated the two germline ends. The germline V gene has CDR1 MNHEY and CDR2 SVGEGT. The CDR3 is made up of 14 amino acids. The CDR3 reads CASSTLLALNTQYF. The CDR3 DNA sequence: TGTGCCAGCAGTACTCTGCTAGCGTTGAATACGCAGTATTTT.

The rearrangement uses TRBV20-1 and TRBJ2-7; perhaps TRBD2 as D (6 bases). The germline V gene has CDR1 DFQATT and CDR2 SNEGSKA (reference sequence). CDR3 length: 14 amino acids. Trimming pared 0 bases from V and 3 bases from J, leaving 12 bases between. The CDR3 spells CSARDLGEVYEQYF. The DNA for the CDR3 is TGCAGTGCTAGAGATCTAGGGGAGGTCTACGAGCAGTACTTC.

This clonotype has only a few counts. The CDR3 nucleotides read TGTGCCAGCAGCCAACATCCGCGGCCTGAGCAGTTCTTC. This translates into CASSQHPRPEQFF. The chain carries TRBV3-1 and TRBJ2-1, with D unresolved. This CDR3 has 13 residues. Trimming left V 2 bases short and J 9 bases short, with 11 bases between. The germline V gene has CDR1 LGHDT and CDR2 YNNKEL (reference sequence).

This clonotype was seen a few times. The V and J genes are TRBV3-1 and TRBJ2-5; 10 bases are shared with TRBD2. Trimming at V came to 5 bases and at J to 5 bases, leaving 8 bases not matched to a gene. CDR3 length equals 15 residues. CDR1 is LGHDT, CDR2 YNNKEL, per germline (reference sequence). The chain's CDR3 is CASSELAGWGETQYF. The CDR3 region has the DNA TGTGCCAGCAGCGAACTAGCGGGATGGGGCGAGACCCAGTACTTC.

The chain has TRBV7-8 and TRBJ1-5, with 12 positions matching TRBD1. Germline trimming cut 5 bases from V and 6 bases from J; bases unmatched to any gene: 14. The CDR3 runs to 18 residues. The germline CDR1 and CDR2 sequences are SGHVS and FQNEAQ. CDR3 in DNA: TGTGCCAGCAGCCCGGGGAGTAGCGGGACAGGGGGCGGTCAGCCCCAGCATTTT. It translates to CASSPGSSGTGGGQPQHF.

This clonotype was seen a single time. V is TRBV24-1 and J is TRBJ2-6; D is ambiguous. Germline V lookup: CDR1 KGHDR, CDR2 SFDVKD. V lost 6 bases and J 0 bases, leaving 5 bases between the germline ends. The CDR3 totals 14 residues. CDR3 DNA sequence: TGTGCCACCAGTAAGGACTCTGGGGCCAACGTCCTGACTTTC. Residues: CATSKDSGANVLTF.

This clonotype was counted only a few times. The rearrangement links TRBV10-3 to TRBJ2-7; TRBD1 might be the D (5 bases). This CDR3 has 14 amino acids. V was shortened by 0 bases and J by 4 bases, with 10 bases between the two germline ends. Germline V gives CDR1 ENHRY, CDR2 SYGVKD. In nucleotides, the CDR3 is TGTGCCATCAGTGAGTCTAGGCAGGGTTACGAGCAGTACTTC. Protein: CAISESRQGYEQYF.

This clonotype was seen just once. The chain has TRBV7-9 and TRBJ2-5; D tentatively reads TRBD1 or TRBD2 (5 bases each). V lost 1 base to trimming and J lost 11 bases, with 14 bases between them. The CDR3 covers 13 residues. Germline CDR1 is SEHNR and CDR2 is FQNEAQ (reference sequence). CDR3 protein: CASSLEPWWGQYF. The CDR3 DNA reads as TGTGCCAGCAGCTTAGAACCTTGGTGGGGGCAGTACTTC.

The CDR3: CSARDRFVNEQFF. DNA of the CDR3: TGCAGTGCTAGAGATCGGTTCGTCAATGAGCAGTTCTTC. V is TRBV20-1 and J is TRBJ2-1; D is uncertain. The CDR3 is made up of 13 amino acids. Per the germline V gene, CDR1 is DFQATT and CDR2 is SNEGSKA (reference sequence). V lost 0 bases, J lost 6 bases, and 9 bases lay in between.

The chain uses TRBV24-1 and TRBJ1-5; 7 bases match TRBD1. There are 14 residues in the CDR3. Germline CDR1 KGHDR, CDR2 SFDVKD. With 10 bases clipped from V and 5 bases from J, the junction kept 10 bases outside the gene matches. The CDR3 loop is CATSGRDSYQPQHF. CDR3 coding DNA: TGTGCCACTTCAGGCCGGGACAGCTATCAGCCCCAGCATTTT.

The chain joins TRBV24-1 to TRBJ1-5; D unresolved. Trimming shortened V by 0 bases and J by 6 bases, and 2 bases separated the two germline ends. The germline V gene has CDR1 KGHDR and CDR2 SFDVKD. The CDR3 loop spans 12 amino acids. CDR3 residues: CATSDLPQPQHF. The CDR3 region has the DNA TGTGCCACCAGTGATTTGCCTCAGCCCCAGCATTTT.

This clonotype has at least ten counts. The chain is built from TRBV5-1 and TRBJ2-7; TRBD2 aligns across 11 bases. Looked up from germline, CDR1 is SGHRS and CDR2 is YFSETQ. V shed 3 bases, J shed 2 bases, and the junction held 4 bases outside the gene matches. The CDR3 has 15 residues. The DNA of the CDR3 is TGCGCCAGCAGCTCTGGGACTAGCGGACCCTACGAGCAGTACTTC. Amino acid sequence: CASSSGTSGPYEQYF. Based on the CDR3 plus reference TRBV5-1 and TRBJ2-7, the full variable domain is KAGVTQTPRYLIKTRGQQVTLSCSPISGHRSVSWYQQTPGQGLQFLFEYFSETQRNKGNFPGRFSGRQFSNSRSEMNVSTLELGDSALYLCASSSGTSGPYEQYFGPGTRLTVT.

As for this clonotype: This could be a read error, since a much larger clone is one nucleotide away. The rearrangement joins TRBV4-1 to TRBJ2-5; 10 positions match TRBD2. The V gene's germline CDR1 is MGHRA and CDR2 YSYEKL. CDR3 length: 14 amino acids. This CDR3 is CASSQELAGYEQLF. Written as DNA, the CDR3 is TGCGCCAGCAGCCAAGAACTAGCGGGGTACGAGCAGCTCTTC.

In the case of this clonotype: A much bigger clone sits one base away, suggesting this may be a read error. The genes are TRBV3-1 and TRBJ1-2, with a possible D match to TRBD1 (6 bases). The CDR3 is 16 residues long. CDR1 and CDR2 from the germline V gene are LGHDT and YNNKEL (reference sequence). Trimming took 1 base from V and 7 from J, leaving 19 bases between them. The chain's CDR3 is CASSQVLTGRACGYTF. CDR3 sequence (DNA): TGTGCCAGCAGCCAAGTGTTAACAGGGCGGGCCTGTGGCTACACCTTC.

V is TRBV28 and J is TRBJ1-5; 7 bases agree with TRBD1. The length of the CDR3 is 15 residues. Losses at the gene ends were 7 bases for V and 0 bases for J; bases not matched to a gene: 6. The germline V gene encodes CDR1 MDHEN and CDR2 SYDVKM. The CDR3 here is CASTRGTDSNQPQHF. The CDR3 coding sequence is TGTGCCAGCACCCGAGGGACAGATAGCAATCAGCCCCAGCATTTT.

This chain links TRBV5-8 with TRBJ1-1, with D perhaps matching TRBD1 (5 bases). Per the germline V gene, CDR1 is SGHTS and CDR2 is YDEGEE. The CDR3 has 15 residues. Trimming shortened V by 0 bases and J by 5 bases, and 14 bases separated the two germline ends. The CDR3 DNA reads as TGTGCCAGCAGCTTGGGGGCCAGGGTGGTGACTGAAGCTTTCTTT. Protein product: CASSLGARVVTEAFF.

The table lists this clonotype with a few counts. Just one base apart from a much larger clone, this may be a read error. V gene TRBV28 combines with J gene TRBJ2-5; D might be TRBD2 (5 bases). The CDR3 runs 17 residues. From germline, CDR1 is MDHEN and CDR2 SYDVKM. CDR3 region: CAGSLYFGDKGQETQYF. Here the CDR3 DNA reads TGTGCCGGCAGTTTATACTTCGGGGATAAAGGCCAGGAGACCCAGTACTTC.

This clonotype was seen only a few times. This rearrangement joins TRBV29-1 to TRBJ2-3; the D gene is possibly TRBD2 (6 bases). V was cut by 5 bases and J by 1 base, with 16 bases left in between. CDR3 length equals 15 residues. Germline CDR1 SQVTM, CDR2 ANQGSEA. CDR3 nucleotide sequence: TGCAGCGTTCGAAAGGGGACTGGCGGCACAGATACGCAGTATTTT. Residues: CSVRKGTGGTDTQYF.

V gene TRBV10-3 combines with J gene TRBJ2-5; D ambiguous. Between the trimmed V and J ends, which lost 8 bases and 4 bases, there was a span of 8 bases. The CDR3 totals 11 residues. Germline lookup yields CDR1 ENHRY and CDR2 SYGVKD. As DNA, the CDR3 is TGTGCCATCTCAATAGGAGAGACCCAGTACTTC. Translated, it gives CAISIGETQYF.

V is TRBV20-1 and J is TRBJ2-1; 7 bases map to TRBD2. This CDR3 spans 17 amino acids. Trimming cost V 0 bases and J 6 bases; bases outside gene matches: 14. Looked up from germline, CDR1 is DFQATT and CDR2 is SNEGSKA (reference sequence). CDR3 sequence: CSARDRVSGLGINEQFF. The CDR3 bases are TGCAGTGCTAGAGATCGGGTCTCAGGACTAGGTATCAATGAGCAGTTCTTC.

Only a few counts were recorded for this clonotype. V usage is TRBV6-1 and J usage is TRBJ2-5, with 7 bases lining up with TRBD1. The V gene's germline CDR1 is MNHNS and CDR2 SASEGT. CDR3 length: 15 residues. The ends lost 4 bases at V and 5 bases at J; junction bases unmatched: 10. The CDR3 is CASSGGQVSVETQYF. CDR3 nucleotides: TGTGCCAGCAGTGGCGGACAGGTTTCGGTGGAGACCCAGTACTTC.

This clonotype came up a few times. The chain is built from TRBV28 and TRBJ1-6; the match to TRBD1 covers 8 bases. The CDR3 spans 15 residues. CDR1 MDHEN and CDR2 SYDVKM come from the germline V gene. V was clipped by 5 bases and J by 6 bases; unmatched bases: 6. CDR3 coding DNA: TGTGCCAGCAGTACGACAGGGGAAGGTAATTCACCCCTCCACTTT. Its protein product is CASSTTGEGNSPLHF.

Only a few counts were recorded for this clonotype. The chain links TRBV28 to TRBJ2-3; D gene uncertain. V was cut by 6 bases and J by 4 bases, with 8 bases left in between. The germline CDR1 and CDR2 sequences are MDHEN and SYDVKM. This CDR3 is built from 12 residues. The CDR3, as DNA: TGTGCCAGCAGACCAGGCCCAGATACGCAGTATTTT. Translating gives CASRPGPDTQYF.

Concerning this clonotype itself: Lacking the conserved final phenylalanine or tryptophan, this CDR3 likely reflects a read error. The chain combines TRBV5-6 with TRBJ1-5; TRBD1 is a possible D gene (5 bases). From germline, CDR1 is SGHDT and CDR2 YYEEEE. Trimming stripped 4 bases from V and 3 bases from J, with 14 bases between. The CDR3 spans 15 residues. CDR3 nucleotide sequence: TGTGCCAGCAGCGCAGGGTGGGGGATCAATCAGCCCCAGCATCTT. Translating gives CASSAGWGINQPQHL.

This clonotype was observed a handful of times. The chain carries TRBV21-1 and TRBJ1-2. TRBV21-1 is listed as a pseudogene. The CDR3 sequence is 14 residues long. Here the CDR3 DNA reads TGTGCCAGGGATCTTCAGGGCCCTCACTATGGCTACACCTTC. Protein: CARDLQGPHYGYTF.

This clonotype was picked up one time. The V and J genes are TRBV19 and TRBJ2-2; 12 positions match TRBD2. Per the germline V gene, CDR1 is LNHDA and CDR2 is SQIVND (reference sequence). The CDR3 length is 16 residues. Unmatched junction bases numbered 7, after V lost 5 bases and J lost 6 bases. Here the CDR3 reads CASSALAGGHAGELFF. CDR3 sequence (DNA): TGTGCCAGTAGTGCGCTAGCGGGAGGGCACGCCGGGGAGCTGTTTTTT.